The clone carrying this T cell receptor beta chain showed up just once. This entry is derived from a study of cytotoxic CD8 clonotypes in ibrutinib-treated CLL. Using immunoSEQ multiplex PCR, the repertoire was profiled, and TCRdb retains in-frame clones only, with some absent. The repertoire holds some 130,000 clones, with 75% to 90% as singletons. The trim removed 5 bases at V and 4 bases at J, leaving 4 bases unmatched. This CDR3 contains 15 residues. The germline CDR1 and CDR2 sequences are SGHTA and FQGTGA. The clonotype comes from a human donor with chronic lymphocytic leukemia. The sample here was PBMCs, taken after 24 months of ibrutinib treatment. The chain recombines TRBV7-3 with TRBJ2-2; 10 nucleotides line up with TRBD2. Here the CDR3 DNA reads TGTGCCAGCAGCGAAGCGGGGGGGAGCACCGGGGAGCTGTTTTTT. Amino acids: CASSEAGGSTGELFF. Combining the CDR3 with reference TRBV7-3 and TRBJ2-2 gives the whole variable domain GAGVSQTPSNKVTEKGKYVELRCDPISGHTALYWYRQSLGQGPEFLIYFQGTGAADDSGLPNDRFFAVRPEGSVSTLKIQRTERGDSAVYLCASSEAGGSTGELFFGEGSRLTVL.